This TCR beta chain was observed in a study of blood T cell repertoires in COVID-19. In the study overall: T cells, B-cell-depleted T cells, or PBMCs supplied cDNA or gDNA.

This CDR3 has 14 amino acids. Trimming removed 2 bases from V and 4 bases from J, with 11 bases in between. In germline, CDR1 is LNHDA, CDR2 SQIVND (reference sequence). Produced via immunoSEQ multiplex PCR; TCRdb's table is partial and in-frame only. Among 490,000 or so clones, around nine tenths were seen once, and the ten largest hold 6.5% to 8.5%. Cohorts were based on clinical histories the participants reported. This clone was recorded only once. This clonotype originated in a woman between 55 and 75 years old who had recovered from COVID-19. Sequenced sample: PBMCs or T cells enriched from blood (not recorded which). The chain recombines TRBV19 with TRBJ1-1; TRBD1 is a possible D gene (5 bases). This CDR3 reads CASSIREGTTEAFF. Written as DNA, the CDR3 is TGTGCCAGTAGTATAAGGGAGGGGACCACTGAAGCTTTCTTT.